What follows are 16 T cell receptor delta chains derived from one specimen sequenced in a study of γδ T cells in repeated Plasmodium falciparum infection. Gammadelta T cells were flow-sorted from PBMC into Vgamma9/Vdelta2+ and Vdelta2-negative populations for bulk analysis. TCRdb re-identified clones in the multiplex PCR reads via CATT. The sample carries roughly 48,000 delta-chain clones, 1.5% to 2% recorded once. Sequenced material: gamma-delta T cells from blood. The receptors shown here come from a pool of human donors (malaria-infected and uninfected, not separated).

Ten or more counts support this clone. TCRdb lists the protein of a much larger clone for this DNA, which differs at residue 10, so this is likely a read error; the protein given here is translated from the DNA itself. This chain links TRDV1 with TRDJ1; TRDD3 agrees at 11 bases. No J segment appears in TCRdb, so it was assigned here by matching the sequence to germline. CDR1 is TSWWSYY and CDR2 is QGS in the germline V gene. The CDR3 runs 24 residues. Unmatched junction bases numbered 29, after V lost 5 bases and J lost 0 bases. CDR3 protein: CALGNQAFLPPGGYRFQNTDKLIF. CDR3 nucleotide sequence: TGTGCTCTTGGGAACCAGGCCTTCCTACCCCCTGGGGGATACCGGTTTCAGAACACCGATAAACTCATCTTT.

About this clone: TCRdb records a much larger clone's protein for this DNA, with a difference at residue 14 that likely arises from a read error; the protein given is the translation of the DNA. V and J are TRDV1 and TRDJ1, with 8 bases lining up with TRDD3. TCRdb supplies no J gene; here it was assigned by aligning the nucleotide sequence to germline. Trimming at V came to 4 bases and at J to 4 bases, leaving 23 bases not matched to a gene. Germline CDR1 is TSWWSYY and CDR2 is QGS. The CDR3 is 20 amino acids. CDR3 bases: TGTGCTCTTGGGGGCCGAACTTCCCGTACTGTACTGGGGGCGGTCGATAAACTCATCTTT. Protein: CALGGRTSRTVLGAVDKLIF.

This clone has at least ten counts. The chain joins TRDV1 to TRDJ1; TRDD2 matches at 9 bases. The CDR3 is 19 residues long. The J segment lost 1 base and the V segment lost 3 bases, leaving 15 bases of the junction unmatched. Germline V CDR1 and CDR2: TSWWSYY, QGS. The CDR3 nucleotides are TGTGCTCTTGGGGACCCTTCCTACCTTGTACTGGCTCCCACCGATAAACTCATCTTT. The encoded protein is CALGDPSYLVLAPTDKLIF.

Of note for this clone: The protein in TCRdb stems from a much larger clone and differs at residue 8 from this DNA's translation, likely a read error; here the protein is translated from the DNA. The V call is TRDV1, the J call TRDJ1; TRDD3 matches at 8 bases. CDR3 length equals 18 residues. Trimming removed 0 bases from V and 0 bases from J; junction bases left unmatched: 9. Germline CDR1 reads TSWWSYY; CDR2 reads QGS. CDR3 protein: CALGELYRGIRYTDKLIF. CDR3 sequence (DNA): TGTGCTCTTGGGGAACTTTACCGGGGGATAAGGTACACCGATAAACTCATCTTT.

A remark on this clone: Translating this DNA gives a protein that differs at residue 12 from the TCRdb one, which belongs to a much larger clone; a read error is likely, and the protein shown is this translation. The rearrangement links TRDV1 to TRDJ1, with 8 positions matching TRDD3. The trim removed 0 bases at V and 4 bases at J, leaving 10 bases unmatched. CDR1 and CDR2 (germline): TSWWSYY, QGS. The length of the CDR3 is 17 residues. The CDR3 bases are TGTGCTCTTGGGGAACTAACGATGGGGGATGGGAACGATAAACTCATCTTT. As protein: CALGELTMGDGNDKLIF.

This clone has more than one count but fewer than ten. TCRdb shows a much larger clone's protein in place of this DNA's translation, and the two differ at residue 4, likely through a read error; the protein shown is translated from the DNA. This chain connects TRDV2 to TRDJ1; 11 bases align to TRDD3. The CDR3 has 17 amino acids. Losses at the gene ends were 6 bases for V and 0 bases for J; bases not matched to a gene: 11. The germline CDR1 and CDR2 sequences are GEAIGNYY and EKD. The DNA of the CDR3 is TGTGCCTGTAATGAGGTGGGGGATACGCCGTACACCGATAAACTCATCTTT. Encoded protein: CACNEVGDTPYTDKLIF.

A note on this clone: This DNA's translation and the protein TCRdb lists, from a much larger clone, do not match at residue 20, likely due to a read error; the protein shown is translated from the DNA. The gene calls are TRDV1 and TRDJ1, with D unclear. CDR1 is TSWWSYY and CDR2 is QGS in the germline V gene. This CDR3 comprises 21 residues. Here the CDR3 DNA reads TGTGCTCTTGGGGAACTTTCTTTCCCCCTGCTATTCCGCTCTTACACCGATAAACTCACCTTT. This sequence encodes CALGELSFPLLFRSYTDKLTF.

This clone was counted ten times or more. This rearrangement joins TRDV2 to TRDJ3, with 10 bases that match TRDD3. CDR1 and CDR2 (germline): GEAIGNYY, EKD. V dropped 2 bases and J dropped 0; count of bases not matched to a gene: 3. The CDR3 has 18 amino acids. In DNA, the CDR3 is TGTGCCTGTGACAAACTGGGGGATTACTCCTGGGACACCCGACAGATGTTTTTC. It codes for CACDKLGDYSWDTRQMFF.

This clone occurred a few times. TCRdb has a much larger clone's protein, which differs at residue 5 from the translation of this DNA, likely because of a read error; what is shown is the protein translated from the DNA. The chain employs TRDV3 and TRDJ1; a possible D gene is TRDD2 (5 bases). Trimming removed 5 bases from V and 0 bases from J, with 37 bases in between. Germline loops: CDR1 TVYSNPD, CDR2 GDNSRS (reference sequence). CDR3 size: 21 residues. The CDR3 DNA reads TGTGCCGCTAATAATCCTCCCCCTTCATCTACCGGCCAGGGGTACACCGATAAACTCATCTTT. Residues: CAANNPPPSSTGQGYTDKLIF. The whole variable domain, remainder taken from reference TRDV3 and TRDJ1, is CDKVTQSSPDQTVASGSEVVLLCTYDTVYSNPDLFWYRIRPDYSFQFVFYGDNSRSEGADFTQGRFSVKHILTQKAFHLVISPVRTEDSATYYCAANNPPPSSTGQGYTDKLIFGKGTRVTVEP.

The table lists this clone with many counts. The chain carries TRDV1 and TRDJ1; the D gene is possibly TRDD3 (5 bases). TCRdb carries no J gene annotation; the J gene was assigned here by matching the DNA with germline. The V gene's germline CDR1 is TSWWSYY and CDR2 QGS. V was clipped by 3 bases and J by 3 bases, with 38 bases between them. This CDR3 has 23 amino acids. CDR3 DNA sequence: TGTGCTCTTGGGGAGGGCCATCTACGCACCCCAGGGATCACCGCGTACGCTCCCGATAAACTCATCTTT. It is translated as CALGEGHLRTPGITAYAPDKLIF.

As for this clone: This DNA translates differently at residue 11 from the TCRdb protein, which is that of a much larger clone; a read error is likely, and the protein shown is the DNA's own translation. The J segment was not called; the V segment is TRDV1; TRDD3, the D gene given by the table, was not confirmed from the DNA. This CDR3 region has 12 residues. Germline V CDR1 and CDR2: TSWWSYY, QGS. The CDR3 protein is CALGEQYDKLTF. The DNA for the CDR3 is TGTGCTCTTGGGGAACAGTACGATAAACTCACCTTT.

In regard to this clone: This sequence is one base from a far larger clone and is likely a read error. The same CDR3 arises from other DNA sequences in this sample as well. J is TRDJ1 and V is TRDV1; D is tentatively TRDD2 or TRDD3 (5 bases each). This CDR3 has 21 amino acids. Germline V gives CDR1 TSWWSYY, CDR2 QGS. Here the CDR3 reads CALGVFGAFFRHLGDTDKLIF. The CDR3 bases are TGTGCTCTTGGGGTCTTCGGGGCCTTCTTTCGACACCTCGGGGACACCGATAAACTCATCTTC.

With respect to this clone: The TCRdb protein, from a much larger clone, departs from this DNA's translation at residue 10, likely by read error; the protein shown derives from the DNA. V and J are TRDV1 and TRDJ1, with D perhaps matching TRDD3 (5 bases). The CDR3 has 20 amino acids. Trimming stripped 3 bases from V and 0 bases from J, with 26 bases between. CDR1 is TSWWSYY, CDR2 QGS, per germline. Here the CDR3 reads CALGDQTSSILPMYTDKLIF. DNA of the CDR3: TGTGCTCTTGGGGACCAAACGTCATCGATACTGCCTATGTACACCGATAAACTCATCTTT.

Concerning this clone itself: A read error likely explains why the TCRdb protein, taken from a much larger clone, differs from this DNA's translation at residue 9; the protein shown is translated from the DNA. The chain recombines TRDV1 with TRDJ1; D gene uncertain. The CDR3 is 16 residues long. V lost 0 bases and J 1 base, leaving 12 bases between the germline ends. Looked up from germline, CDR1 is TSWWSYY and CDR2 is QGS. The CDR3 region is CALGELEVVSTDKLIF. CDR3 in DNA: TGTGCTCTTGGGGAACTGGAGGTGGTGTCCACCGATAAACTCATCTTT.

This clone was seen a handful of times. This DNA's translation differs at residue 4 from TCRdb's protein, which comes from a much larger clone; a read error is likely, and the protein shown is translated from the DNA. The CDR3 nucleotides are TGTGCCTGTGTCACCGTTGGGGGCCGCTACACCGATAAACTCATCTTT. Protein product: CACVTVGGRYTDKLIF. The V gene is TRDV2, the J gene TRDJ1; tentative D call: TRDD3 (6 bases). Here the J gene was assigned by germline matching of the DNA, as TCRdb has none. Germline assignment: CDR1 GEAIGNYY and CDR2 EKD. This CDR3 contains 16 residues.

Many counts were recorded for this clone. This same CDR3 is encoded by further DNA sequences in the sample. V and J are TRDV1 and TRDJ1; 7 positions match TRDD3. J lost 0 bases, V lost 2 bases, and 24 bases had no gene match. The CDR3 totals 22 residues. CDR1 and CDR2 from the germline V gene are TSWWSYY and QGS. The CDR3 DNA sequence: TGTGCTCTTGGGGAAACACCATATCTGGGGGTTCGGGGCCGTGGGTACACCGATAAACTCATCTTT. This codes for CALGETPYLGVRGRGYTDKLIF.